This T cell receptor (beta chain) was sequenced during a study of T cell changes during pregnancy in multiple sclerosis (dated by TCRdb to the late 2010s). Regarding the study in general: In women with multiple sclerosis, the researchers looked at how the T cell repertoire shifted as pregnancy progressed.

About this clone: Which antigen it targets is not known. Within one base of it there is no much larger clone, and no base qualities were kept.

Libraries were constructed by the immunoSEQ multiplex PCR assay. TCRdb provides this immuneACCESS table in a form limited to in-frame rearrangements. Some clones are lacking; in checked studies, under half of them reflect an unresolved V gene, and why the rest are absent is not known. This sample gives nearly 40,000 clones in total; about 91% of them show up just once. About 0.8% of the sample goes to the ten largest clones. Sequencing used CD4+ T cells from peripheral blood mononuclear cells, obtained in the third trimester of pregnancy. This clonotype was sampled from a female donor with multiple sclerosis, enrolled in a pregnancy study.

The CDR3 amino acid sequence is: CASSQDRAGDYEQYF. The nucleotides are TGTGCCAGCAGCCAAGATAGGGCGGGGGACTACGAGCAGTACTTC. The sequence is built from TRBV4-2 and TRBJ2-7, with 7 bases matching TRBD2. The CDR3 runs 15 residues from the cysteine to the phenylalanine. Only the CDR3 DNA stays, 45 bases, in frame from base 1. V trim: 0 bases; J trim: 3 bases; unmatched bases: 5. The germline V gene yields LGHNA for CDR1 and YNFKEQ for CDR2.